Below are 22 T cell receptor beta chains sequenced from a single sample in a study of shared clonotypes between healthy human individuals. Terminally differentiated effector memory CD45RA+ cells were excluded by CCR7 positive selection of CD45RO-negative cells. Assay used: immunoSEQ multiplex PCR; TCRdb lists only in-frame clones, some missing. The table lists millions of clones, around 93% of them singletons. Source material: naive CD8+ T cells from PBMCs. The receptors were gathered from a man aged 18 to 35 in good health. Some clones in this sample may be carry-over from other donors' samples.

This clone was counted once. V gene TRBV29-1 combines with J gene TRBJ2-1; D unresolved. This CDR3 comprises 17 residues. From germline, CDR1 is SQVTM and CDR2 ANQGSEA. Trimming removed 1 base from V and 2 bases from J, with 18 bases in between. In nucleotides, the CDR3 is TGCAGCGTTGAAGGGTGGACGGTTGGCCAGGCCTACAATGAGCAGTTCTTC. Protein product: CSVEGWTVGQAYNEQFF.

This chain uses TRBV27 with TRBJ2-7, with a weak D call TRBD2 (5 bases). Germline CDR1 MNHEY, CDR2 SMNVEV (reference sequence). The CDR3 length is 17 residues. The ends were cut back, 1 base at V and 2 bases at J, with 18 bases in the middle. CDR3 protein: CASSLFGESGPTYEQYF. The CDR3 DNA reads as TGTGCCAGCAGTTTATTTGGGGAGAGCGGACCCACCTACGAGCAGTACTTC.

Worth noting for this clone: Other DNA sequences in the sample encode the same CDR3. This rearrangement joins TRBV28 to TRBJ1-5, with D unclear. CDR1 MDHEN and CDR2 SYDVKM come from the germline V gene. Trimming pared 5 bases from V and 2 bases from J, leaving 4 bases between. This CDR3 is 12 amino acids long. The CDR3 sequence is CASSGGNQPQHF. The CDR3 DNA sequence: TGTGCCAGCAGTGGAGGCAATCAGCCCCAGCATTTT. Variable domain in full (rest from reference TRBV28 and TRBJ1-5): DVKVTQSSRYLVKRTGEKVFLECVQDMDHENMFWYRQDPGLGLRLIYFSYDVKMKEKGDIPEGYSVSREKKERFSLILESASTNQTSMYLCASSGGNQPQHFGDGTRLSIL.

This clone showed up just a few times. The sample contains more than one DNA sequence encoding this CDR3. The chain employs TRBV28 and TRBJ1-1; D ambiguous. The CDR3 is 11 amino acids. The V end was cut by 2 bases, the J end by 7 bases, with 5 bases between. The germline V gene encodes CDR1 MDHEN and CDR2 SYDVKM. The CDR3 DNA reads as TGTGCCAGCAGTTTAAGCCGTGAAGCTTTCTTT. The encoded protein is CASSLSREAFF.

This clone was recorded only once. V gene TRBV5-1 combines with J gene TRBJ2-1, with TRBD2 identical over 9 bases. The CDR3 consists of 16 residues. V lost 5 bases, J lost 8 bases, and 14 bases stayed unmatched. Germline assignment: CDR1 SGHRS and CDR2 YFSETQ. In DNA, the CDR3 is TGCGCCAGCAGACTCTTCTCTAGCGGGGCGTTCGATGAGCAGTTCTTC. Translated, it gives CASRLFSSGAFDEQFF.

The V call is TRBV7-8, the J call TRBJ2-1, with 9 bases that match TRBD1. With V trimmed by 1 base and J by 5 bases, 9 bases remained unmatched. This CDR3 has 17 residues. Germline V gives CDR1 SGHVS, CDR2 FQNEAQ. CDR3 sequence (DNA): TGTGCCAGCAGCTTAGTTATGGGGGACAGGGACAACAATGAGCAGTTCTTC. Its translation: CASSLVMGDRDNNEQFF.

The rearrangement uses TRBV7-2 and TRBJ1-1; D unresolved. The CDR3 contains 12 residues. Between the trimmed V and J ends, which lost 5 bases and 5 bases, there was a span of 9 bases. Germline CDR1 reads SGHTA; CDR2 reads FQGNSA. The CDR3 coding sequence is TGTGCCAGCAGCGACGGGGTTACTGAAGCTTTCTTT. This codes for CASSDGVTEAFF.

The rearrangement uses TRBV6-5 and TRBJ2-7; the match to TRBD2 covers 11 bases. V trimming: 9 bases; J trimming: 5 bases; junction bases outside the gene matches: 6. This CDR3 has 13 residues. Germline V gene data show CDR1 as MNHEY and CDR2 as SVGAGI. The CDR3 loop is CASTSGRRNEQYF. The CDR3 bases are TGTGCCAGTACTAGCGGGAGACGCAACGAGCAGTACTTC.

This CDR3 reads CASSMWQGGDEAFF. The DNA of the CDR3 is TGCGCCAGCAGCATGTGGCAGGGCGGGGATGAAGCTTTCTTT. The chain joins TRBV5-1 to TRBJ1-1, with D possibly TRBD1 on 5 matching bases. This CDR3 has 14 residues. Trimming shortened V by 4 bases and J by 7 bases, and 17 bases separated the two germline ends. Germline V lookup: CDR1 SGHRS, CDR2 YFSETQ. The full variable domain, in which reference TRBV5-1 and TRBJ1-1 provide the parts outside the CDR3, is KAGVTQTPRYLIKTRGQQVTLSCSPISGHRSVSWYQQTPGQGLQFLFEYFSETQRNKGNFPGRFSGRQFSNSRSEMNVSTLELGDSALYLCASSMWQGGDEAFFGQGTRLTVV.

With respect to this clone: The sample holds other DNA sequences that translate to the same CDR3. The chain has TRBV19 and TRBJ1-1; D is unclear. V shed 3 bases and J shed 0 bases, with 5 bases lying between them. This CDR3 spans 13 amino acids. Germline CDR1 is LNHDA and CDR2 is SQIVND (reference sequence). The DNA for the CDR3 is TGTGCCAGTAGTATTGCACTGAACACTGAAGCTTTCTTT. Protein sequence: CASSIALNTEAFF.

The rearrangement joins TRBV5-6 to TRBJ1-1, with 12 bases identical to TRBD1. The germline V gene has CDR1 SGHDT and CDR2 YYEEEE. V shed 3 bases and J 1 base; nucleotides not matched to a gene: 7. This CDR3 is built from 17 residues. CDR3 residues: CASSSRDRGLENTEAFF. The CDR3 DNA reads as TGTGCCAGCAGCTCCCGGGACAGGGGGCTAGAGAACACTGAAGCTTTCTTT.

This chain's CDR3 is CSALVGLSYNEQFF. The CDR3 nucleotides are TGCAGCGCTCTCGTGGGCCTCTCCTACAATGAGCAGTTCTTC. The chain employs TRBV29-1 and TRBJ2-1; no firm D call. Trimming removed 7 bases at V and 0 bases at J, with 13 bases between. The CDR3 has 14 amino acids. Per the germline V gene, CDR1 is SQVTM and CDR2 is ANQGSEA.

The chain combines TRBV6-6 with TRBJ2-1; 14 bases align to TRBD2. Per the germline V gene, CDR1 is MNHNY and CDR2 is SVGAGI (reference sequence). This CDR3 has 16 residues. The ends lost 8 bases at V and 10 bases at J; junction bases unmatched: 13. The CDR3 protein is CASLQGLAGVSQEQFF. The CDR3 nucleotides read TGTGCCAGCCTCCAGGGACTAGCGGGAGTTTCGCAGGAGCAGTTCTTC.

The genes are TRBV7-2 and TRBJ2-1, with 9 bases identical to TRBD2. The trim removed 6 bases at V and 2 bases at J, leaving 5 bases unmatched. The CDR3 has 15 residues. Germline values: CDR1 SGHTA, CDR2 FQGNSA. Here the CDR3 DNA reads TGTGCCAGCAGACATAGCGGGAGCACCTACAATGAGCAGTTCTTC. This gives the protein CASRHSGSTYNEQFF.

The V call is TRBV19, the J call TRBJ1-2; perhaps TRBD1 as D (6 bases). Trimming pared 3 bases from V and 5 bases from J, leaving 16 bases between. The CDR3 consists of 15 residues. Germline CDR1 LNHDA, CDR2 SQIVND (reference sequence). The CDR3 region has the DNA TGTGCCAGTAGTATGGTCCAGGGGAATTTTTATGGCTACACCTTC. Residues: CASSMVQGNFYGYTF.

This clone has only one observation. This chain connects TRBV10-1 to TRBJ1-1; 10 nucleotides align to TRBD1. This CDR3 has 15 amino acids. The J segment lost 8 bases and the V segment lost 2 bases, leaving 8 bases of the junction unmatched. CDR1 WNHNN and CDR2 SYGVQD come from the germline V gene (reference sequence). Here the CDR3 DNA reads TGCGCCAGCAGTGAGGGGACAGGGGTTAACTACGAAGCTTTCTTT. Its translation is CASSEGTGVNYEAFF.

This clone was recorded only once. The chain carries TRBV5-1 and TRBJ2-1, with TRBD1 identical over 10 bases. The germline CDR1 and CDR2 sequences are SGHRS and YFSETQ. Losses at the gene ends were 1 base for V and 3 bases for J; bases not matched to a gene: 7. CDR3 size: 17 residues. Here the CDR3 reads CASSLTPTGGGYNEQFF. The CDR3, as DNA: TGCGCCAGCAGCTTGACCCCGACAGGGGGCGGCTACAATGAGCAGTTCTTC.

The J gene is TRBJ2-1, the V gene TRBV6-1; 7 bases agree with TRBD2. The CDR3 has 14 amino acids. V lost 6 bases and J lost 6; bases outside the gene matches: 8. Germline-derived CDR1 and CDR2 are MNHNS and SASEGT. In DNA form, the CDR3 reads TGTGCCAGCAGGGTAGCGGGTGCGGGCAATGAGCAGTTCTTC. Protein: CASRVAGAGNEQFF.

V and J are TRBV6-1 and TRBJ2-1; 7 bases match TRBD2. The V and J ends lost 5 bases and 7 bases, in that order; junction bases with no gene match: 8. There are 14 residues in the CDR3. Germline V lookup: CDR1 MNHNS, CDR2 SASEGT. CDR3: CASSRGREGNEQFF. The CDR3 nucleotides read TGTGCCAGCAGTCGGGGGAGGGAAGGTAATGAGCAGTTCTTC.

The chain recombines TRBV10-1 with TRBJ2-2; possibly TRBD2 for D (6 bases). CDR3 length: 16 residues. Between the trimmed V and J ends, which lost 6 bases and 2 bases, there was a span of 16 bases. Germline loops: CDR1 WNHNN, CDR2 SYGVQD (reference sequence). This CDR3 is CASSPNGGKNTGELFF. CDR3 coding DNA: TGCGCCAGCAGCCCGAATGGCGGGAAAAACACCGGGGAGCTGTTTTTT.

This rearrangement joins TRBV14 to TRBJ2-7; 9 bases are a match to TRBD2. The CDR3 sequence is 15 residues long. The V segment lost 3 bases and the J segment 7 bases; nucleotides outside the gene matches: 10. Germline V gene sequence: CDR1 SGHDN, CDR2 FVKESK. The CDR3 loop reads CASSQREGRLGEQYF. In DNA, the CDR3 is TGTGCCAGCAGCCAGCGGGAGGGGCGCTTAGGAGAGCAGTACTTC.

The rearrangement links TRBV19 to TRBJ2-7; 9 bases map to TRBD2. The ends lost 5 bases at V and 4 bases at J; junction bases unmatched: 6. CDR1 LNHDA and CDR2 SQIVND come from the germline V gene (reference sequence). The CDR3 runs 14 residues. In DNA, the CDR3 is TGTGCCAGTAGTCGACTAGCGGCAACATACGAGCAGTACTTC. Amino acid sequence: CASSRLAATYEQYF.